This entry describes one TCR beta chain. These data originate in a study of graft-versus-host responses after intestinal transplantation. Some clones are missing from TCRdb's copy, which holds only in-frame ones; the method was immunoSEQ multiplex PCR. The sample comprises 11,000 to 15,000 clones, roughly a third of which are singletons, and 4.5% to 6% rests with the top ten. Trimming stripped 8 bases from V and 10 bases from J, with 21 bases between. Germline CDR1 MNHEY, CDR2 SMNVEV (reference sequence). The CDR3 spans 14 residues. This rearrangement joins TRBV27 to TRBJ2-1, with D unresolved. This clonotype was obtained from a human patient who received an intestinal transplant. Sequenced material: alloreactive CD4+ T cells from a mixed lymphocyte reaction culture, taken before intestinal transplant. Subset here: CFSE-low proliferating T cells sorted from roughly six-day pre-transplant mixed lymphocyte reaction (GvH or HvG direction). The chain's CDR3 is CASPEIAPLGEQFF. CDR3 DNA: TGTGCCAGCCCCGAAATAGCCCCCTTGGGGGAGCAGTTCTTC.